This TCR beta chain was identified during a study of cytomegalovirus exposure and HLA in healthy donors. Study-level points and caveats: With later analysis, a missense DCLRE1C variant became linked to TCR beta V- and J-gene trimming. Earlier findings revealed that most TCR beta V segments proved productive either about 87% or about 30% of the time. Reports showed the classifier diagnosing cytomegalovirus status with high specificity and sensitivity.

The PCR made use of 60 Vbeta and 13 Jbeta primers. The data were produced by immunoSEQ multiplex PCR, yet TCRdb's version contains in-frame clones alone and is incomplete. The data hold some 140,000 clones, with roughly 79% observed a single time. The V gene end was trimmed by 3 bases and the J gene end by 7 bases; junction bases not matched to a gene: 10. Germline CDR1 reads SGHRS; CDR2 reads YFSETQ. The CDR3 has 15 residues. A word on this clone: Its antigen is still unknown.

The source is a man younger than 35 in good health and CMV-seronegative. This chain uses TRBV5-1 with TRBJ2-7; 10 positions agree with TRBD1. Source material: PBMCs. The DNA of the CDR3 is TGCGCCAGCAGCTCGTATGCTGGGACAGGGGTTGAGCAGTACTTC. Translated: CASSSYAGTGVEQYF.